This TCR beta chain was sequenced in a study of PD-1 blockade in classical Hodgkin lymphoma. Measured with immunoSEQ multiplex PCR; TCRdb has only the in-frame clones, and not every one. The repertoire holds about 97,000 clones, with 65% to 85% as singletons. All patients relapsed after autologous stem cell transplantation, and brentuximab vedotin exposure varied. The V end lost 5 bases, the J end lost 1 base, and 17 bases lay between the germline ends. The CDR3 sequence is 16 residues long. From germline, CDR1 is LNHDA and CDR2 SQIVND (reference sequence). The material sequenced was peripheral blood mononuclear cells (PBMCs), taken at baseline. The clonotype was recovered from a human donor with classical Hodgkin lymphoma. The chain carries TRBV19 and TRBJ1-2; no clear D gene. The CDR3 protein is CASSGPSTDNNYGYTF. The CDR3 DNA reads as TGTGCCAGTAGTGGCCCCTCGACGGATAATAACTATGGCTACACCTTC.